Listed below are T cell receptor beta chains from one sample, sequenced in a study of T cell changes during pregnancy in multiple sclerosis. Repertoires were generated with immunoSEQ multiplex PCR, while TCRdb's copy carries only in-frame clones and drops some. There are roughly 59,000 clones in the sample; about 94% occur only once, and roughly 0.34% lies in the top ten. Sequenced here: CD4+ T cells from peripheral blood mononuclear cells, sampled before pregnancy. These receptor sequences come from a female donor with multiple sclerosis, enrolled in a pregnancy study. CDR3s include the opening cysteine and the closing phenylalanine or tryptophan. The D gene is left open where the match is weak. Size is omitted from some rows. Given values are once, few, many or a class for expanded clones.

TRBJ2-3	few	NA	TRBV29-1	CSVEGVTSTDTQYF	TGCAGCGTTGAGGGCGTAACTAGCACAGATACGCAGTATTTT
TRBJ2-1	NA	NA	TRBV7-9	CASSSQRGEQFF	TGTGCCAGCAGCTCACAGAGGGGGGAGCAGTTCTTC
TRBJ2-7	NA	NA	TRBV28	CASSNQGAAYEQYF	TGTGCCAGCAGCAATCAAGGGGCCGCCTACGAGCAGTACTTC
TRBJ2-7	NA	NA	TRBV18	CASSPDRSGARYEQYF	TGTGCCAGCTCACCAGATAGATCAGGGGCCAGGTACGAGCAGTACTTC
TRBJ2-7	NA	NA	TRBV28	CASSWRSYEQYF	TGTGCCAGCAGTTGGCGGAGCTACGAGCAGTACTTC
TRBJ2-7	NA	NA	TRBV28	CASSRQESSYEQYF	TGTGCCAGCAGCCGCCAGGAAAGCTCCTACGAGCAGTACTTC
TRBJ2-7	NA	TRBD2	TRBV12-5	CASGLETSGILYEQYF	TGTGCTAGTGGTTTGGAGACTAGCGGGATCCTATACGAGCAGTACTTC
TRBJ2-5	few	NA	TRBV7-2	CASSPRETQYF	TGTGCCAGCAGCCCTCGAGAGACCCAGTACTTC
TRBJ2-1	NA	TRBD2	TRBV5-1	CASASTSGAYNEQFF	TGCGCCAGCGCCTCGACTAGCGGGGCCTACAATGAGCAGTTCTTC
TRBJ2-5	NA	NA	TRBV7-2	CASSSAVGTQYF	TGTGCCAGCAGCTCGGCGGTAGGGACCCAGTACTTC
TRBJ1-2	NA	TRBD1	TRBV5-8	CASRQTGGVGYTF	TGTGCCAGCAGGCAGACAGGGGGCGTTGGCTACACCTTC
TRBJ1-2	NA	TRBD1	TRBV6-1	CASSALQGAGYGYTF	TGTGCCAGCAGTGCCTTACAGGGGGCCGGCTATGGCTACACCTTC
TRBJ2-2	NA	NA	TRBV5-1	CASSSLNKNTGELFF	TGCGCCAGCAGCTCGCTTAACAAGAACACCGGGGAGCTGTTTTTT
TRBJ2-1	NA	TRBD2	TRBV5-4	CASSLSVGGDNEQFF	TGTGCCAGCAGCTTGAGTGTCGGGGGGGACAATGAGCAGTTCTTC
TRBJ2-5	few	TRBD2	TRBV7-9	CASSLSLRTSGRGETQYF	TGTGCCAGCAGCTTATCATTAAGGACTAGCGGGAGAGGGGAGACCCAGTACTTC
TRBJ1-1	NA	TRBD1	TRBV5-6	CASSYPGTGGEAFF	TGTGCCAGTAGCTATCCCGGGACAGGGGGGGAAGCTTTCTTT
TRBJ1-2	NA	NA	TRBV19	CASSSWPDSDYTF	TGTGCCAGTAGTAGCTGGCCTGATAGCGACTACACCTTC
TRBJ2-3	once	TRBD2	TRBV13	CASSRRTSGTDTQYF	TGTGCCAGCAGCAGGCGGACTAGCGGCACAGATACGCAGTATTTT
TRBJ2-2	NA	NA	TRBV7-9	CASSVPGQGGELFF	TGTGCCAGCAGCGTACCGGGACAAGGCGGGGAGCTGTTTTTT
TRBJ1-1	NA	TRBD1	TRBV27	CASSPFFSGGTEAFF	TGTGCCAGCAGTCCTTTCTTCTCAGGGGGCACTGAAGCTTTCTTT
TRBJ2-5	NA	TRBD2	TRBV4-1	CASSQEAGGSQLRETQYF	TGCGCCAGCAGCCAAGAAGCGGGAGGTAGTCAGCTGAGGGAGACCCAGTACTTC
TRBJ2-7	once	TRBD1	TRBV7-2	CASSRQGSGSSEQYF	TGTGCCAGCAGCAGACAGGGAAGCGGTTCGAGCGAGCAGTACTTC
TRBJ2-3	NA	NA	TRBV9	CASSPLSARTDTQYF	TGTGCCAGCAGCCCCTTAAGCGCCCGCACAGATACGCAGTATTTT
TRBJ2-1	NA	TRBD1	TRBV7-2	CASSLQGALGNEQFF	TGTGCCAGCAGCCTTCAGGGGGCGCTGGGAAATGAGCAGTTCTTC
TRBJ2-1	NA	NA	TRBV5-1	CASSFAETYNEQFF	TGCGCCAGCAGCTTTGCGGAGACTTACAATGAGCAGTTCTTC
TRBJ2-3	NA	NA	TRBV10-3	CAISESLEGGTQYF	TGTGCCATCAGTGAGTCCCTAGAAGGCGGTACGCAGTATTTT
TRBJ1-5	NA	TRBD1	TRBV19	CASSTTQGARQPQHF	TGTGCCAGTAGTACCACACAGGGGGCAAGACAGCCCCAGCATTTT
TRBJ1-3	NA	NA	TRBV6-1	CASTDTGYGSGNTIYF	TGTGCCAGCACTGACACGGGGTATGGCTCTGGAAACACCATATATTTT
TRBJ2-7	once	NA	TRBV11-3	CASSFGSGREYF	NA
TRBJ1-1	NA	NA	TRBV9	CASSVTGTMNTEAFF	TGTGCCAGCAGCGTTACCGGGACAATGAACACTGAAGCTTTCTTT
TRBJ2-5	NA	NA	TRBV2	CASNFPTTQYF	TGTGCCAGCAACTTCCCAACCACCCAGTACTTC